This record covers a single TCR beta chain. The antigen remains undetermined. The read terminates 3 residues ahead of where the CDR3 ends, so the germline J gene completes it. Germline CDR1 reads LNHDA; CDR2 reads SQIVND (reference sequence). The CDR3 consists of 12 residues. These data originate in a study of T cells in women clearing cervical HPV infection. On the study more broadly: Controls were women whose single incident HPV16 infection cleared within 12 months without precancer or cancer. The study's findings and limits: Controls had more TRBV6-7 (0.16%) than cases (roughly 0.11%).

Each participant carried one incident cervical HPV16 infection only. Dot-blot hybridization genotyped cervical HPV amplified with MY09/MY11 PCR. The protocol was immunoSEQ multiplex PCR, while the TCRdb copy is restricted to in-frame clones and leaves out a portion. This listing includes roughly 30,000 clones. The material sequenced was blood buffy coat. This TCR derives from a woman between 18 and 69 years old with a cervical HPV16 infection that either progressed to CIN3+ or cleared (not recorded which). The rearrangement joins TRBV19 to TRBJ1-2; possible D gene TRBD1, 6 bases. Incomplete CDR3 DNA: TGTGCCAGTAGCCATGGGGGGGGCGGC. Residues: CASSHGGGG. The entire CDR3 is CASSHGGGGYTF.